Following are 12 T cell receptor beta chains from one sample sequenced in a study of blood T cell repertoires in COVID-19. Clones were sequenced by immunoSEQ multiplex PCR, and TCRdb holds only the in-frame ones, with some missing. The table lists about 230,000 clones, roughly 76% of them singletons. Sequenced sample: peripheral blood. Receptor source: an elderly woman with COVID-19, enrolled during active disease.

This clone came up a few times. The genes are TRBV3-1 (or the pseudogene TRBV3-2) and TRBJ2-5; 8 bases line up with TRBD2. In germline, CDR1 is LGHDT, CDR2 YNNKEL (reference sequence). The CDR3 is made up of 13 amino acids. V lost 8 bases and J lost 5; bases outside the gene matches: 7. CDR3 nucleotides: TGTGCCAGCGAGGGACTAGTACAGGAGACCCAGTACTTC. It is translated as CASEGLVQETQYF.

The rearrangement joins TRBV7-2 to TRBJ2-3; a possible D gene is TRBD2 (5 bases). The germline V and J ends were trimmed by 6 bases and 2 bases, with 15 bases remaining between them. This CDR3 is 15 amino acids long. Germline values: CDR1 SGHTA, CDR2 FQGNSA. CDR3 sequence reads: CASSRLAPITDTQYF. As DNA, the CDR3 is TGTGCCAGCAGTCGCCTAGCTCCAATCACAGATACGCAGTATTTT.

In regard to this clone: Other DNA sequences within the sample encode an identical CDR3. The chain employs TRBV19 and TRBJ1-5, with TRBD1 identical over 7 bases. CDR3 length: 13 residues. Losses at the gene ends were 3 bases for V and 5 bases for J; bases not matched to a gene: 1. Germline CDR1 LNHDA, CDR2 SQIVND (reference sequence). CDR3 protein: CASSIQGDQPQHF. CDR3 sequence (DNA): TGTGCCAGTAGTATCCAGGGGGATCAGCCCCAGCATTTT.

The chain links TRBV15 to TRBJ2-3; TRBD1 might be the D (6 bases). Germline V gives CDR1 LNHNV, CDR2 YYDKDF (reference sequence). The length of the CDR3 is 19 residues. Trimming removed 0 bases at V and 4 bases at J, with 23 bases between. The CDR3 region is CATSRDGSSSGQMADTQYF. CDR3 DNA sequence: TGTGCCACCAGCAGAGATGGTTCTAGTTCGGGACAAATGGCAGATACGCAGTATTTT.

J is TRBJ2-1 and V is TRBV2; 8 bases line up with TRBD2. The CDR3 sequence is 16 residues long. After removal of 8 bases from V and 10 bases from J, the junction contained 19 bases not matched to a gene. CDR1 is SNHLY and CDR2 is FYNNEI in the germline V gene. The CDR3 DNA reads TGTGCCAGCGGAGCGACTAGCGCATTATTATCGGGGGAGCAGTTCTTC. Its translation: CASGATSALLSGEQFF.

The chain couples TRBV11-1 to TRBJ2-1; 12 bases match TRBD2. CDR3 size: 16 residues. Germline V lookup: CDR1 SGHAT, CDR2 FQDESV (reference sequence). Trimming took 5 bases from V and 7 from J; bases not matched to a gene: 9. CDR3 residues: CASSAGLAGIRNEQFF. CDR3 coding DNA: TGTGCCAGCAGCGCCGGACTAGCGGGAATTAGGAATGAGCAGTTCTTC.

The chain is built from TRBV5-6 and TRBJ1-2; TRBD1 is a possible D gene (5 bases). V lost 4 bases, J lost 8 bases, and 15 bases lay in between. The CDR3 loop spans 13 amino acids. In germline, CDR1 is SGHDT, CDR2 YYEEEE. The CDR3 here is CASSPYGGSGYTF. CDR3 in DNA: TGTGCCAGCAGCCCTTATGGGGGGAGCGGCTACACCTTC.

The CDR3 protein is CATSDSPGTSGKDEQFF. The CDR3 DNA follows: TGTGCCACCAGTGATTCCCCCGGGACTAGCGGGAAGGATGAGCAGTTCTTC. The V gene is TRBV24-1, the J gene TRBJ2-1; 13 nucleotides agree with TRBD2. Germline V gives CDR1 KGHDR, CDR2 SFDVKD. The CDR3 spans 17 residues. V dropped 2 bases and J dropped 8; count of bases not matched to a gene: 8.

The rearrangement uses TRBV28 and TRBJ1-1; TRBD1 aligns across 8 bases. Trimming at V came to 5 bases and at J to 5 bases, leaving 7 bases not matched to a gene. Germline CDR1 MDHEN, CDR2 SYDVKM. The CDR3 is made up of 14 amino acids. Written as DNA, the CDR3 is TGTGCCAGCAGTGTCCAGGGGGCTCGTACTGAAGCTTTCTTT. Protein: CASSVQGARTEAFF.

The chain recombines TRBV6-5 with TRBJ1-4; D remains ambiguous. V was pared by 2 bases and J by 8 bases, with 9 bases between. This CDR3 is 13 amino acids long. Germline V gene lookup returns CDR1 MNHEY and CDR2 SVGAGI. DNA of the CDR3: TGTGCCAGCAGTTACAGGGAGGAGGAAAAACTGTTTTTT. Amino acid sequence: CASSYREEEKLFF.

Remarks on this clone: This may be a read error, as it is one base from a much larger clone. V usage is TRBV5-1 and J usage is TRBJ1-5; D possibly corresponds to TRBD1 (6 bases). Trimming took 0 bases from V and 3 from J, leaving 7 bases between them. The CDR3 length is 14 residues. Germline values: CDR1 SGHRS, CDR2 YFSETQ. This CDR3 reads CASSLGDTNQPQHF. The CDR3 DNA sequence: TGCGCCAGCAGCTTGGGGGACACCAATCAGCCCCAGCATTTT.

V and J are TRBV29-1 and TRBJ2-5; TRBD2 matches 8 bases. V dropped 6 bases and J dropped 6; count of bases not matched to a gene: 9. The CDR3 contains 13 residues. Germline V gives CDR1 SQVTM, CDR2 ANQGSEA. The CDR3 DNA reads as TGCAGCGTGGGAGCGGGAGAGGGTAAGACCCAGTACTTC. It codes for CSVGAGEGKTQYF.